The 16 T cell receptor beta chains below were found in one sample sequenced in a study of sequential checkpoint blockade in melanoma (dated by TCRdb to between 2019 and 2020). Library preparation employed the immunoSEQ multiplex PCR assay. Imported from immuneACCESS, the table was reduced by TCRdb to in-frame sequences with V and J called. These copies leave out some clones; in studies compared against another copy, an unresolved V gene accounts for under half, and the cause of the remainder is not known. For this sample there are 15,000 to 20,000 clones; 72% appear just once. Together, the top ten hold approximately 12% of the sample. The treatment or condition label, as the study defines it: randomized to nivolumab then ipilimumab (arm A) or the reverse (arm B). This specimen consisted of CD8+ T cells sorted from blood (inferred from file names), obtained from a patient given nivolumab and ipilimumab in sequence. The source of these receptors is a human donor with melanoma.

This chain uses TRBV27 with TRBJ2-1; 12 bases are a match to TRBD2. Losses at the gene ends were 3 bases for V and 4 bases for J; bases not matched to a gene: 1. CDR3 length: 15 amino acids. Germline loops: CDR1 MNHEY, CDR2 SMNVEV (reference sequence). The CDR3 nucleotides are TGTGCCAGCAGTTTCGGACTAGCGGGGTACAATGAGCAGTTCTTC. Its translation: CASSFGLAGYNEQFF.

This chain links TRBV9 with TRBJ2-1, with TRBD1 as a possible D gene (6 bases). The CDR3 consists of 14 residues. The V gene's germline CDR1 is SGDLS and CDR2 YYNGEE. The ends were cut back, 3 bases at V and 7 bases at J, with 14 bases in the middle. CDR3 DNA sequence: TGTGCCAGCAGCGCCTATGGGACAAGGAATGAGCAGTTCTTC. This codes for CASSAYGTRNEQFF.

As for this clone: One junction end does not reproduce the germline sequence, and a read error may be involved. Other DNA sequences in this specimen translate into the identical CDR3. The rearrangement joins TRBV4-1 to TRBJ2-7; 12 bases fit TRBD2. CDR3 length equals 15 residues. The germline gives CDR1 MGHRA, CDR2 YSYEKL. The chain's CDR3 is CASSHSSGGAYEQYF. Here the CDR3 DNA reads TGCGCCAGCAGCCACTCTAGCGGGGGGGCCTATGAGCAGTACTTC.

This clone has just a few counts. This sequence joins TRBV27 and TRBJ1-2; TRBD1 matches at 7 bases. V dropped 1 base and J dropped 4; count of bases not matched to a gene: 12. Germline loops: CDR1 MNHEY, CDR2 SMNVEV (reference sequence). The CDR3 extends over 17 amino acids. For the CDR3, the DNA is TGTGCCAGCAGTTTATACCCGACAGGGTTGGCTAGCTATGGCTACACCTTC. It specifies CASSLYPTGLASYGYTF.

The chain uses TRBV7-7 and TRBJ1-1, with TRBD1 as a possible D gene (6 bases). Trimming stripped 1 base from V and 1 base from J, with 19 bases between. This CDR3 comprises 18 residues. Germline loops: CDR1 SSHAT, CDR2 FNYEAQ (reference sequence). The CDR3 protein is CASSLEEGDGNSNTEAFF. CDR3 coding DNA: TGTGCCAGCAGCTTAGAAGAGGGGGACGGGAATTCGAACACTGAAGCTTTCTTT. Filled out from reference TRBV7-7 and TRBJ1-1, the complete variable domain reads GAGVSQSPRYKVTKRGQDVTLRCDPISSHATLYWYQQALGQGPEFLTYFNYEAQPDKSGLPSDRFSAERPEGSISTLTIQRTEQRDSAMYRCASSLEEGDGNSNTEAFFGQGTRLTVV.

J is TRBJ2-3 and V is TRBV29-1; TRBD2 aligns across 14 bases. V shed 4 bases, J shed 5 bases, and the junction held 5 bases outside the gene matches. This CDR3 contains 15 residues. Germline lookup yields CDR1 SQVTM and CDR2 ANQGSEA. CDR3 loop: CSVGGTSGRVDTQYF. CDR3 DNA sequence: TGCAGCGTTGGTGGGACTAGCGGGAGAGTAGATACGCAGTATTTT.

Concerning this clone: Other DNA sequences in this specimen translate into the identical CDR3. The chain joins TRBV9 to TRBJ1-1; possibly TRBD1 for D (6 bases). This CDR3 is 14 amino acids long. V was trimmed by 3 bases and J by 0 bases, leaving 9 bases between them. Germline V gene lookup returns CDR1 SGDLS and CDR2 YYNGEE. CDR3 sequence reads: CASSEGGMNTEAFF. For the CDR3, the DNA is TGTGCCAGCAGCGAGGGGGGGATGAACACTGAAGCTTTCTTT.

The gene calls are TRBV21-1 and TRBJ2-1; TRBD1 is taken as the D call from the table, unchecked against the DNA. TRBV21-1 is designated a pseudogene. This CDR3 comprises 16 residues. CDR3 DNA: TGTGCCAGCAGCGATCCGGGACAGGGTTCGCTTCCTGAGCAGTTCTTC. Translated, it gives CASSDPGQGSLPEQFF.

The chain couples TRBV6-1 to TRBJ2-5; D not resolved. Deletions cut 7 bases from V and 5 bases from J, with 14 bases between. This CDR3 is 13 amino acids long. In germline, CDR1 is MNHNS, CDR2 SASEGT. CDR3 nucleotides: TGTGCCAGCAATCTTAGCCCGAGGGAGACCCAGTACTTC. Translated: CASNLSPRETQYF.

This clone was seen only a few times. The chain is built from TRBV29-1 and TRBJ2-1; TRBD2 matches at 10 bases. Trimming cost V 3 bases and J 5 bases; bases outside gene matches: 13. Germline V gene sequence: CDR1 SQVTM, CDR2 ANQGSEA. The CDR3 runs to 17 residues. The chain's CDR3 is CSVDWPRGLAGDNEQFF. CDR3 bases: TGCAGCGTTGATTGGCCTCGAGGGCTAGCGGGGGACAATGAGCAGTTCTTC.

The V call is TRBV4-1, the J call TRBJ1-2, with D hard to call. The CDR3 is 15 residues long. Germline-derived CDR1 and CDR2 are MGHRA and YSYEKL. The V end was cut by 1 base, the J end by 1 base, with 10 bases between. CDR3 nucleotides: TGCGCCAGCAGCCAAGTTATGGAGGGTAACTATGGCTACACCTTC. Its protein product is CASSQVMEGNYGYTF.

The V gene is TRBV5-6, the J gene TRBJ2-7; weak D call: TRBD1 (6 bases). This CDR3 has 14 residues. V was clipped by 4 bases and J by 0 bases, with 11 bases between them. The germline CDR1 and CDR2 sequences are SGHDT and YYEEEE. CDR3 loop: CASSLEDSSYEQYF. CDR3 bases: TGTGCCAGCAGCCTAGAGGACAGCTCCTACGAGCAGTACTTC.

The rearrangement joins TRBV29-1 to TRBJ2-2; TRBD2 matches 7 bases. The V gene's germline CDR1 is SQVTM and CDR2 ANQGSEA. This CDR3 spans 14 amino acids. V shed 7 bases, J shed 5 bases, and the junction held 10 bases outside the gene matches. The DNA of the CDR3 is TGCAGCGCTTTGGGCGGGAGTGGGACCGGGGAGCTGTTTTTT. This sequence encodes CSALGGSGTGELFF.

The chain combines TRBV7-9 with TRBJ2-7; TRBD2 is a possible D gene (7 bases). The CDR3 has 14 amino acids. The germline V gene has CDR1 SEHNR and CDR2 FQNEAQ (reference sequence). The germline V and J ends were trimmed by 7 bases and 4 bases, with 17 bases remaining between them. The CDR3 bases are TGTGCCAGCACCTCGGGGGAGGGGGAATACGAGCAGTACTTC. Its translation is CASTSGEGEYEQYF.

The chain employs TRBV4-1 and TRBJ2-2; D possibly corresponds to TRBD1 (5 bases). V was pared by 1 base and J by 7 bases, with 7 bases between. Germline V CDR1 and CDR2: MGHRA, YSYEKL. This CDR3 is 13 amino acids long. The CDR3 loop reads CASSQGGIGELFF. The DNA for the CDR3 is TGCGCCAGCAGCCAAGGGGGCATCGGGGAGCTGTTTTTT.

The chain couples TRBV9 to TRBJ1-2; D is perhaps TRBD1 (5 bases). The V end lost 5 bases, the J end lost 6 bases, and 14 bases lay between the germline ends. Germline assignment: CDR1 SGDLS and CDR2 YYNGEE. The length of the CDR3 is 13 residues. The DNA for the CDR3 is TGTGCCAGCAGGTCGGGGGGTTCGGATGGCTACACCTTC. Translating gives CASRSGGSDGYTF.